Shown below are 9 T cell receptor beta chains from a single sample sequenced in a study of blood T cell repertoires in COVID-19. Repertoires were generated with immunoSEQ multiplex PCR, while TCRdb's copy carries only in-frame clones and drops some. The table includes around 82,000 clones, 75% to 95% detected once. Sequencing was performed on peripheral blood. The receptors come from a human donor in a cohort sampled during active COVID-19.

The chain has TRBV29-1 and TRBJ1-3; 8 nucleotides align to TRBD1. Looked up from germline, CDR1 is SQVTM and CDR2 is ANQGSEA. This CDR3 is 13 amino acids long. V dropped 5 bases and J dropped 0; count of bases not matched to a gene: 0. DNA of the CDR3: TGCAGCGTTACAGGGGGCTCTGGAAACACCATATATTTT. It translates to CSVTGGSGNTIYF.

The V and J genes are TRBV5-5 and TRBJ2-6; 10 bases line up with TRBD1. The germline V gene has CDR1 SGHKS and CDR2 YYEKEE (reference sequence). This CDR3 is 16 amino acids long. Trimming cost V 5 bases and J 3 bases; bases outside gene matches: 5. CDR3 sequence (DNA): TGTGCCAGCAGGAGACAGGGGGCAGGTGGGGCCAACGTCCTGACTTTC. Translated, it gives CASRRQGAGGANVLTF.

Only one count was recorded for this clone. The chain has TRBV11-3 and TRBJ1-1; D is uncertain. This CDR3 region has 13 residues. Germline V gives CDR1 SGHNT, CDR2 YENEEA. Trimming removed 3 bases at V and 4 bases at J, with 9 bases between. CDR3 nucleotides: TGTGCCAGCAGCTTCTCATTGGCCACTGAAGCTTTCTTT. It specifies CASSFSLATEAFF.

The V and J genes are TRBV30 and TRBJ1-2, with 9 bases that match TRBD1. CDR1 and CDR2 (germline): GTSNPN, SVGIG (reference sequence). With 0 bases clipped from V and 8 bases from J, the junction kept 4 bases outside the gene matches. The CDR3 runs to 13 residues. CDR3 residues: CAWSVGTGRGYTF. The CDR3 DNA reads as TGTGCCTGGAGTGTGGGGACAGGGCGGGGCTACACCTTC.

The genes are TRBV9 and TRBJ1-1; 8 nucleotides agree with TRBD1. Germline lookup yields CDR1 SGDLS and CDR2 YYNGEE. This CDR3 is 17 amino acids long. The V gene end was trimmed by 4 bases and the J gene end by 1 base; junction bases not matched to a gene: 12. CDR3 region: CASSSPTRQGTNTEAFF. In DNA, the CDR3 is TGTGCCAGCAGCTCCCCCACCCGACAGGGGACGAACACTGAAGCTTTCTTT.

The chain is built from TRBV30 and TRBJ1-2; perhaps TRBD1 as D (6 bases). Trimming removed 0 bases from V and 2 bases from J, with 10 bases in between. In germline, CDR1 is GTSNPN, CDR2 SVGIG (reference sequence). The CDR3 has 14 amino acids. DNA for the CDR3: TGTGCCTGGAGTGTACAGGGCGCCAACTATGGCTACACCTTC. This gives the protein CAWSVQGANYGYTF.

V usage is TRBV6-5 and J usage is TRBJ1-6; 7 positions match TRBD1. The CDR3 covers 15 residues. The V gene's germline CDR1 is MNHEY and CDR2 SVGAGI. V was clipped by 0 bases and J by 8 bases; unmatched bases: 4. In DNA form, the CDR3 reads TGTGCCAGCAGTTACTCGGGAGACAGGGATTCACCCCTCCACTTT. Translation: CASSYSGDRDSPLHF.

The V call is TRBV7-8, the J call TRBJ2-5; 7 bases are a match to TRBD2. This CDR3 comprises 18 residues. V dropped 1 base and J dropped 0; count of bases not matched to a gene: 11. Germline V gene lookup returns CDR1 SGHVS and CDR2 FQNEAQ. DNA of the CDR3: TGTGCCAGCAGCTTAGAACTTGGTGGAGCGGGGAACCAAGAGACCCAGTACTTC. Protein product: CASSLELGGAGNQETQYF. Full variable domain (missing parts from reference TRBV7-8 and TRBJ2-5): GAGVSQSPRYKVAKRGQDVALRCDPISGHVSLFWYQQALGQGPEFLTYFQNEAQLDKSGLPSDRFFAERPEGSVSTLKIQRTQQEDSAVYLCASSLELGGAGNQETQYFGPGTRLLVL.

The chain joins TRBV29-1 to TRBJ2-1; TRBD1 is a possible D gene (6 bases). Trimming pared 6 bases from V and 0 bases from J, leaving 9 bases between. Germline values: CDR1 SQVTM, CDR2 ANQGSEA. The CDR3 contains 13 residues. CDR3 DNA sequence: TGCAGCGTCGGACAGCTCTCCTACAATGAGCAGTTCTTC. Its translation: CSVGQLSYNEQFF.